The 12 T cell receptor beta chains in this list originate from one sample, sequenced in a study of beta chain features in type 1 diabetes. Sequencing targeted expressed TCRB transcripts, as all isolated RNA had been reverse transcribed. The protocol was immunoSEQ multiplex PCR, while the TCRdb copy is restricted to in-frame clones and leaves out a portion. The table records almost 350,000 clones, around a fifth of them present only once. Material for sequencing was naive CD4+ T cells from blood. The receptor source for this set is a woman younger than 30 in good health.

This CDR3 reads CASSPPMNTEAFF. For the CDR3, the DNA is TGTGCCAGCTCACCACCTATGAACACTGAAGCTTTCTTT. The chain carries TRBV18 and TRBJ1-1; no clear D. The V gene lost 0 bases and the J gene lost 0 bases, with 2 bases spanning the gap. The CDR3 is 13 amino acids. Germline-derived CDR1 and CDR2 are KGHSH and LQKENI.

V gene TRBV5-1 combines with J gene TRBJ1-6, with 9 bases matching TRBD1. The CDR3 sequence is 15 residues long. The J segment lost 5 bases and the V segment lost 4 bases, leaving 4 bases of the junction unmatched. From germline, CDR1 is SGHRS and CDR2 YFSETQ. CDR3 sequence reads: CASSVGQGNNSPLHF. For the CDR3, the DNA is TGCGCCAGCAGCGTGGGACAGGGTAATAATTCACCCCTCCACTTT.

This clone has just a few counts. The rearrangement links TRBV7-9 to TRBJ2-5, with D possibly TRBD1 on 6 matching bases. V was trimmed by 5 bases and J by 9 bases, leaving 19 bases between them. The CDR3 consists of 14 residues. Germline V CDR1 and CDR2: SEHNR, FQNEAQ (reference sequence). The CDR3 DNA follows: TGTGCCAGCAGCACCGGGACACCGCTCCGTGCCCAGTACTTC. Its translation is CASSTGTPLRAQYF.

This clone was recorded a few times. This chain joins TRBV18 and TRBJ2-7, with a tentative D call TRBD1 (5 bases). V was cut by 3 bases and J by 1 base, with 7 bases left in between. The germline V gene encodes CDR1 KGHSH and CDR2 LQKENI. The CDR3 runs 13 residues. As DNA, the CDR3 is TGTGCCAGCTCACCGGGGCCATCCTACGAGCAGTACTTC. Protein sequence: CASSPGPSYEQYF.

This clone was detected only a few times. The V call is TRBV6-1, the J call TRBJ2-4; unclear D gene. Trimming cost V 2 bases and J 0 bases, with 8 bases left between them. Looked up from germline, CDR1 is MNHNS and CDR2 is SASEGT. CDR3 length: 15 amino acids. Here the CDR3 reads CASSERRLAKNIQYF. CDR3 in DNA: TGTGCCAGCAGTGAAAGGAGACTAGCCAAAAACATTCAGTACTTC.

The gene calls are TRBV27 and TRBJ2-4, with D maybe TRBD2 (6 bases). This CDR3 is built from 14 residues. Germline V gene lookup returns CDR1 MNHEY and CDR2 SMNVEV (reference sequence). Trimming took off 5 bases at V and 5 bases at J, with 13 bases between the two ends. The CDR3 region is CASSLGRGENIQYF. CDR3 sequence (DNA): TGTGCCAGCAGTCTGGGGCGGGGAGAAAACATTCAGTACTTC.

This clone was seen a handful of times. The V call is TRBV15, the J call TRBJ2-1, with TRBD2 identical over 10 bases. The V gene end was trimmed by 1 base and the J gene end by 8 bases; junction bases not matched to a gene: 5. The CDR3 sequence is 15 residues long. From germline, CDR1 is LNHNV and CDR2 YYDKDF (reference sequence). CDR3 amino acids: CATSRVLAGEDEQFF. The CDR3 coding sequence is TGTGCCACCAGCAGAGTCCTAGCGGGAGAGGATGAGCAGTTCTTC.

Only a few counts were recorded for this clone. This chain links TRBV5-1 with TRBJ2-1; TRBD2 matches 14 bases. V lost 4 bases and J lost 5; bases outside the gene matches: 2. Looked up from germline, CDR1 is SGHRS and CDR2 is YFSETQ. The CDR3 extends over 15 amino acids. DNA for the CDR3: TGCGCCAGCAGCCCGGGACTAGCGGGAGACAATGAGCAGTTCTTC. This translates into CASSPGLAGDNEQFF.

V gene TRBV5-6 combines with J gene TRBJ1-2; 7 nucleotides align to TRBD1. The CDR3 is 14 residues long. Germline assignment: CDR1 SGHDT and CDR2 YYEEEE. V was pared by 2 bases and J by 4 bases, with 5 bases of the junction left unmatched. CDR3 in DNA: TGTGCCAGCAGCTTCAGAAGGGGGCTCTATGGCTACACCTTC. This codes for CASSFRRGLYGYTF. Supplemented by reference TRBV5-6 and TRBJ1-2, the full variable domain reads DAGVTQSPTHLIKTRGQQVTLRCSPKSGHDTVSWYQQALGQGPQFIFQYYEEEERQRGNFPDRFSGHQFPNYSSELNVNALLLGDSALYLCASSFRRGLYGYTFGSGTRLTVV.

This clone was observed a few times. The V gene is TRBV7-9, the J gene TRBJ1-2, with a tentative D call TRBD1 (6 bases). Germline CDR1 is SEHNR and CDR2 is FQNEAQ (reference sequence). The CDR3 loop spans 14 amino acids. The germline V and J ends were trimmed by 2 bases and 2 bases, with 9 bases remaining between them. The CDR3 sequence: CASSLLQGNYGYTF. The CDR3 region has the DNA TGTGCCAGCAGCTTACTACAGGGCAACTATGGCTACACCTTC.

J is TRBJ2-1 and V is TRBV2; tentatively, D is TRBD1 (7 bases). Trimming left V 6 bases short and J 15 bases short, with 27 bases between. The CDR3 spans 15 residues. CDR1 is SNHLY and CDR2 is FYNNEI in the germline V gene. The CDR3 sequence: CASRIGTANWGGAFF. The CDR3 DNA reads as TGTGCCAGCAGAATTGGGACAGCTAATTGGGGAGGTGCGTTCTTC.

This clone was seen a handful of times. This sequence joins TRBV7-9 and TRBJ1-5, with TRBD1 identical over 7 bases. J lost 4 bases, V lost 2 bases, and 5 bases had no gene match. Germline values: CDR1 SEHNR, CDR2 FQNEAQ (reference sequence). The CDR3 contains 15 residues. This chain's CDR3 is CASSLTGQLNQPQHF. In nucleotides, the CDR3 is TGTGCCAGCAGCTTAACGGGACAGCTAAATCAGCCCCAGCATTTT.